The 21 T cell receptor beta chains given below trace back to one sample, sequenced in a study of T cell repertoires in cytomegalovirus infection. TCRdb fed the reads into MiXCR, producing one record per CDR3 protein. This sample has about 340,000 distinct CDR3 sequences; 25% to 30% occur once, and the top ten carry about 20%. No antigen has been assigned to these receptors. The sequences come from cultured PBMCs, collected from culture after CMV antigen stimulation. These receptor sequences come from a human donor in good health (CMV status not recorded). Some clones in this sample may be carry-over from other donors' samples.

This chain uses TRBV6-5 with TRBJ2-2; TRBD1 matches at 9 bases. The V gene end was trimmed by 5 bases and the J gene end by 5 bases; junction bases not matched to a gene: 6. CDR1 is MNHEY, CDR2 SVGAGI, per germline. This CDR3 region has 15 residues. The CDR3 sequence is CASSRQGVGTGELFF. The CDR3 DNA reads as TGTGCCAGCAGTCGACAGGGGGTAGGAACCGGGGAGCTGTTTTTT.

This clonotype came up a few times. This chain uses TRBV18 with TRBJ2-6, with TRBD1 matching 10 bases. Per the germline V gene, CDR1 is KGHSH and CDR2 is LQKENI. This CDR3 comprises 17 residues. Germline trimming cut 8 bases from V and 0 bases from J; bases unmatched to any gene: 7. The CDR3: CASARDRGRSGANVLTF. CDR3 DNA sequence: TGTGCCAGCGCCCGGGACAGGGGCCGCTCTGGGGCCAACGTCCTGACTTTC.

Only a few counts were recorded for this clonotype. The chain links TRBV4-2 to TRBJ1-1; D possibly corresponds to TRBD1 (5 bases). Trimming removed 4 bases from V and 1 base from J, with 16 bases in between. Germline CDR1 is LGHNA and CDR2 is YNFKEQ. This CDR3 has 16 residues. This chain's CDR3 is CASSRSRGEGNTEAFF. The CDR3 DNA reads TGTGCCAGCAGCCGCTCCCGGGGGGAAGGGAACACTGAAGCTTTCTTT.

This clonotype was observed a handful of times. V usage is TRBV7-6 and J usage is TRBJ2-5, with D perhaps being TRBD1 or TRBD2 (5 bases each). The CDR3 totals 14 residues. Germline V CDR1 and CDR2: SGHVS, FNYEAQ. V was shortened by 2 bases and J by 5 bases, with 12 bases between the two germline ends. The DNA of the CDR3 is TGTGCCAGCAGCTTATTGTACGGGACGGAGACCCAGTACTTC. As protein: CASSLLYGTETQYF.

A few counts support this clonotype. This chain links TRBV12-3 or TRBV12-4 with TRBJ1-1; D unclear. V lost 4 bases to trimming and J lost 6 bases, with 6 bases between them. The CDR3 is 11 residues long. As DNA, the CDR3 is TGTGCCAGCAGTTCTGATTCTGAAGCTTTCTTT. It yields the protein CASSSDSEAFF.

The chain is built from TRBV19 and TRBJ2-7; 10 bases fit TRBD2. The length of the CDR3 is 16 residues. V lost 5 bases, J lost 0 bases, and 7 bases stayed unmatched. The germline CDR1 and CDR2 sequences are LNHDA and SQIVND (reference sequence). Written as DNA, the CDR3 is TGTGCCAGTAGTGAAACTAGCGGGGCGAGCTCCTACGAGCAGTACTTC. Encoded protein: CASSETSGASSYEQYF. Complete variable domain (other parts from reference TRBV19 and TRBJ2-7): DGGITQSPKYLFRKEGQNVTLSCEQNLNHDAMYWYRQDPGQGLRLIYYSQIVNDFQKGDIAEGYSVSREKKESFPLTVTSAQKNPTAFYLCASSETSGASSYEQYFGPGTRLTVT.

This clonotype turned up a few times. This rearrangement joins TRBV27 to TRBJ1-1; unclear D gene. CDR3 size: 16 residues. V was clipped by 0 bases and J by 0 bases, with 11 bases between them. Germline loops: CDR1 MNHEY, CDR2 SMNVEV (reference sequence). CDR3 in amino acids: CASSLSAGYMNTEAFF. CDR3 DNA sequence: TGTGCCAGCAGTTTATCTGCGGGGTATATGAACACTGAAGCTTTCTTT.

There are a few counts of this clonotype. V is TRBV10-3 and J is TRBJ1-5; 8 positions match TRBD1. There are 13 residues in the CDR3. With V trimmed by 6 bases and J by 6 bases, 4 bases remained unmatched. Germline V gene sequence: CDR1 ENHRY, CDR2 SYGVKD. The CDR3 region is CAISGQGSQPQHF. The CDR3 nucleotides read TGTGCCATCAGCGGACAGGGAAGTCAGCCCCAGCATTTT.

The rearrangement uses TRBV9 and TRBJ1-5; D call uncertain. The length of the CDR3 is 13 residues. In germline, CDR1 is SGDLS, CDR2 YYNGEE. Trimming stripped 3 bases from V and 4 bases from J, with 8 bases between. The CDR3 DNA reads TGTGCCAGCAGCGATGGAGAGAATCAGCCCCAGCATTTT. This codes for CASSDGENQPQHF.

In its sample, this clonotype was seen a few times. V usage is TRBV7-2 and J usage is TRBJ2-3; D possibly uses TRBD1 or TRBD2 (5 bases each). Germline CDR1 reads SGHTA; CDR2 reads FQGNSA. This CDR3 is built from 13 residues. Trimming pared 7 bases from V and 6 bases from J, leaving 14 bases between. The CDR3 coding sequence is TGTGCCAGCAAACGTTTCGGGGACGATACGCAGTATTTT. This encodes CASKRFGDDTQYF.

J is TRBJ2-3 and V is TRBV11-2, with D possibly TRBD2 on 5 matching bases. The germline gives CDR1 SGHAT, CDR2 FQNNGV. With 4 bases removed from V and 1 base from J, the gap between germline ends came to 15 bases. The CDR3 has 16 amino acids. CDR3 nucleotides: TGTGCCAGCAGCTCCCTCCGGGGTCGCGGCACAGATACGCAGTATTTT. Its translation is CASSSLRGRGTDTQYF.

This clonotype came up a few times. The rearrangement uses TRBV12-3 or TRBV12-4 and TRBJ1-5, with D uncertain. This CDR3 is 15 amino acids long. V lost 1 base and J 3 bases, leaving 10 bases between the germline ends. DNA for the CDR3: TGTGCCAGCAGTTTAGGGAAAGGATTCAATCAGCCCCAGCATTTT. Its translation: CASSLGKGFNQPQHF.

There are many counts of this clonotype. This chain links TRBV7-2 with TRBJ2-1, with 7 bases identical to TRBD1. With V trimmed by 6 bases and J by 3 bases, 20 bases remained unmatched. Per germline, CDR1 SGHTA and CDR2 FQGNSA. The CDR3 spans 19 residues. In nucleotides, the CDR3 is TGTGCCAGCAGGCAGAAAGGGACAGCGCTTAAAGGAGGCTACAATGAGCAGTTCTTC. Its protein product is CASRQKGTALKGGYNEQFF.

The DNA of the CDR3 is TGTGCCAGCAGTGAGGGACAGATCTATGGCTACACCTTC. This encodes CASSEGQIYGYTF. The chain recombines TRBV6-1 with TRBJ1-2; 7 nucleotides agree with TRBD1. The junction had 2 bases not matched to a gene; V was cut back by 3 bases and J by 4 bases. This CDR3 has 13 amino acids. The V gene's germline CDR1 is MNHNS and CDR2 SASEGT.

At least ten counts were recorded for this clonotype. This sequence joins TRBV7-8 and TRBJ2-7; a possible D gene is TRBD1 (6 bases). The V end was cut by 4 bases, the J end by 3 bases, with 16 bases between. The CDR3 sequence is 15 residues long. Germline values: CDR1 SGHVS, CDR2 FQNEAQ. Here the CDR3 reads CASSSGQFPNYEQYF. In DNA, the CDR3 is TGTGCCAGCAGCTCCGGACAGTTCCCTAACTACGAGCAGTACTTC.

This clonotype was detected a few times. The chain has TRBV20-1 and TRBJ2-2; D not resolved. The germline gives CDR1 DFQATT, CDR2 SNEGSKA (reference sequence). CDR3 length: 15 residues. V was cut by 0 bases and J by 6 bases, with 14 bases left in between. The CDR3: CSARDSSGPPGELFF. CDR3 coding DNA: TGCAGTGCTAGAGACAGTTCTGGGCCTCCCGGGGAGCTGTTTTTT.

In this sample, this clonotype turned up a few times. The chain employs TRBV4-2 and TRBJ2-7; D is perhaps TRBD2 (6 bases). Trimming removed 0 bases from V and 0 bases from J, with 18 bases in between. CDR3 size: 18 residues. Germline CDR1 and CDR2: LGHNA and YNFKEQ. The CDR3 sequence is CASSQEYRSGGVSYEQYF. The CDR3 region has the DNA TGTGCCAGCAGCCAAGAGTATCGATCTGGCGGGGTCTCCTACGAGCAGTACTTC.

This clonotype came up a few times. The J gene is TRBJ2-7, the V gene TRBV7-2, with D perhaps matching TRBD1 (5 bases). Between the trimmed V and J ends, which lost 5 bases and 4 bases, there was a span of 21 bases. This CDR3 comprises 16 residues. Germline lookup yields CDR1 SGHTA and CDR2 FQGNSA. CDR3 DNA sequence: TGTGCCAGCAGCAGCGCCAGGGCACAAAGGCGGTACGAGCAGTACTTC. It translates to CASSSARAQRRYEQYF.

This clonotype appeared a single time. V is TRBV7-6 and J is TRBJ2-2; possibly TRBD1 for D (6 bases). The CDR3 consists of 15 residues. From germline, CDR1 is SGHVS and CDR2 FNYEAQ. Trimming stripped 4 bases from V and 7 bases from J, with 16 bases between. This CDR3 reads CASSSQQGLDGELFF. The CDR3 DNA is TGTGCCAGCAGCTCTCAACAGGGATTGGACGGGGAGCTGTTTTTT.

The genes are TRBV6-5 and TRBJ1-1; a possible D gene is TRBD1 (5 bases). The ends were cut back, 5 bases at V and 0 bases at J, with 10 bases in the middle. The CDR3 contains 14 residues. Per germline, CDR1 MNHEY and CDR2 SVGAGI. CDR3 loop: CASSRGVMNTEAFF. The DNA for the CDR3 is TGTGCCAGCAGTCGAGGGGTTATGAACACTGAAGCTTTCTTT.

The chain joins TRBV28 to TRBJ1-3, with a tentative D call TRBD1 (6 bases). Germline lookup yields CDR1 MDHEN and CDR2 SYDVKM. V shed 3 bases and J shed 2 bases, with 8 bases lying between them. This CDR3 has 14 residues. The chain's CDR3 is CASSFEGAGNTIYF. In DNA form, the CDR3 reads TGTGCCAGCAGTTTCGAGGGGGCTGGAAACACCATATATTTT.